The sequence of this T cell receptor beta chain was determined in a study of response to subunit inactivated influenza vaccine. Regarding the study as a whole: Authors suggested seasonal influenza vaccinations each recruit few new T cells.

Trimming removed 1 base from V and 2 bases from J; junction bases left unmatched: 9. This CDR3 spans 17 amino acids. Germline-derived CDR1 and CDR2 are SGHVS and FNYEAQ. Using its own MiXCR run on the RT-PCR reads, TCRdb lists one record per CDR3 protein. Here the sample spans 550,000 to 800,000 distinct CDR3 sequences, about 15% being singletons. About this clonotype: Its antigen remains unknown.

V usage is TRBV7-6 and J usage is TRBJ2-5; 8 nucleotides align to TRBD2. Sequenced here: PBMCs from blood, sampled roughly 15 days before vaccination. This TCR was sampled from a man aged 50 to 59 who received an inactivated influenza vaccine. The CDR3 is CASSLGVTGGTQETQYF. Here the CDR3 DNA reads TGTGCCAGCAGCTTAGGGGTCACGGGAGGGACGCAAGAGACCCAGTACTTC. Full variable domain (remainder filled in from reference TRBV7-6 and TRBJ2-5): GAGVSQSPRYKVTKRGQDVALRCDPISGHVSLYWYRQALGQGPEFLTYFNYEAQQDKSGLPNDRFSAERPEGSISTLTIQRTEQRDSAMYRCASSLGVTGGTQETQYFGPGTRLLVL.